Listed here are 2 T cell receptor beta chains from one sample, sequenced in a study of blood T cell repertoires in COVID-19. Produced via immunoSEQ multiplex PCR; TCRdb's table is partial and in-frame only. The table includes about 480,000 clones, 89% detected once. Specimen: peripheral blood. These receptors were obtained from a man younger than 35 with COVID-19, enrolled during active disease.

This chain connects TRBV6-1 to TRBJ1-5; the D gene is possibly TRBD1 (5 bases). V lost 0 bases and J lost 5, with 11 bases in between. CDR3 length: 15 amino acids. Germline CDR1 reads MNHNS; CDR2 reads SASEGT. The CDR3 loop is CASSEAVRADQPQHF. In nucleotides, the CDR3 is TGTGCCAGCAGTGAAGCCGTCAGGGCCGATCAGCCCCAGCATTTT.

V usage is TRBV5-8 and J usage is TRBJ2-4; 10 bases map to TRBD2. J gave up 3 bases and V 1 base, and 7 bases lay outside the gene matches. Germline CDR1 reads SGHTS; CDR2 reads YDEGEE. The CDR3 sequence is 17 residues long. The CDR3 DNA is TGTGCCAGCAGCTTGCCACTAGCGGGATACGACAAAAACATTCAGTACTTC. Protein sequence: CASSLPLAGYDKNIQYF. The entire variable domain, with the rest obtained from reference TRBV5-8 and TRBJ2-4, is as follows: EAGVTQSPTHLIKTRGQQATLRCSPISGHTSVYWYQQALGLGLQFLLWYDEGEERNRGNFPPRFSGRQFPNYSSELNVNALELEDSALYLCASSLPLAGYDKNIQYFGAGTRLSVL.